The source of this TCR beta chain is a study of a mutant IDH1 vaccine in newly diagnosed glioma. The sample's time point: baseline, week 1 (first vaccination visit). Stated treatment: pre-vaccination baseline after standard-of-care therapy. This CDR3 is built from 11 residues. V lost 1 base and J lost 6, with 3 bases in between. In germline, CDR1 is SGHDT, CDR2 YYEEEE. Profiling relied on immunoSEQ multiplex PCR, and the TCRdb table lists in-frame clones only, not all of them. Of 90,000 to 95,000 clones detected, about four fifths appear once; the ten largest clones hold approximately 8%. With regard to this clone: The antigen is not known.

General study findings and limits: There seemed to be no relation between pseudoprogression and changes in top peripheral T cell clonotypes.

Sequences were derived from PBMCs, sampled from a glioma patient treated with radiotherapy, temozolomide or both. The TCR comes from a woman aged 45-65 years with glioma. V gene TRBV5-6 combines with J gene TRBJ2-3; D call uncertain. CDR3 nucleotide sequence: TGTGCCAGCAGCTTGTACGATACGCAGTATTTT. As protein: CASSLYDTQYF.